Listed below are T cell receptor beta chains from one sample, sequenced in a study of blood T cell repertoires in COVID-19. Profiled with immunoSEQ multiplex PCR; TCRdb holds only in-frame clones, not every one. The sample consists of about 140,000 clones, just under 90% of them appearing once. Source material: peripheral blood. All receptors derive from a middle-aged woman with acute or convalescent COVID-19. Each CDR3 is given with its conserved first and last residue.

J gene: TRBJ2-1; V gene: TRBV5-4; CDR3 protein: CASSFGGASGNNEQFF
J gene: TRBJ2-1; V gene: TRBV19; CDR3 protein: CASSMGLGGYNEQFF
J gene: TRBJ1-6; V gene: TRBV4-3; CDR3 protein: CASSRTAPHPLYNSPLHF
J gene: TRBJ1-6; V gene: TRBV19; CDR3 protein: CASQDGSSYNSPLHF
J gene: TRBJ2-3; V gene: TRBV19; CDR3 protein: CASSIAEGGSDTQYF
J gene: TRBJ2-5; V gene: TRBV11-2; CDR3 protein: CASSLALTSGGQETQYF
J gene: TRBJ1-2; V gene: TRBV19; CDR3 protein: CASSPRDRLGYTF
J gene: TRBJ2-7; V gene: TRBV27; CDR3 protein: CASSLSPTGGRYEQYF
J gene: TRBJ2-5; V gene: TRBV7-9; CDR3 protein: CASSLDLGETQYF
J gene: TRBJ1-2; V gene: TRBV4-1; CDR3 protein: CASSQRQDSNYGYTF
J gene: TRBJ2-5; V gene: TRBV27; CDR3 protein: CASSLEGPQETQYF
J gene: TRBJ2-7; V gene: TRBV2; CDR3 protein: CASSSRPSGAYEQYF
J gene: TRBJ1-1; V gene: TRBV7-3; CDR3 protein: CASSKGPGGTEAFF
J gene: TRBJ1-4; V gene: TRBV7-9; CDR3 protein: CASSSLQGATNEKLFF
J gene: TRBJ1-2; V gene: TRBV10-3; CDR3 protein: CAISESQRANYGYTF
J gene: TRBJ2-7; V gene: TRBV10-3; CDR3 protein: CAISDGTSGRAKNEQYF
J gene: TRBJ2-1; V gene: TRBV7-3; CDR3 protein: CASSLMGLAGAYNEQFF
J gene: TRBJ1-2; V gene: TRBV2; CDR3 protein: CASSRLQYYTF
J gene: TRBJ1-2; V gene: TRBV27; CDR3 protein: CASSPTGVNYGYTF
J gene: TRBJ2-4; V gene: TRBV13; CDR3 protein: CASSLVGQGGPKNIQYF
J gene: TRBJ1-2; V gene: TRBV18; CDR3 protein: CASSPTGRNYGYTF
J gene: TRBJ1-1; V gene: TRBV19; CDR3 protein: CASSMDLREAFF
J gene: TRBJ2-5; V gene: TRBV5-6; CDR3 protein: CASSLVQETQYF
J gene: TRBJ1-1; V gene: TRBV11-1; CDR3 protein: CASSWGGGANTEAFF
J gene: TRBJ2-2; V gene: TRBV6-2/TRBV6-3; CDR3 protein: CASSYGPERARSNTGELFF
J gene: TRBJ2-2; V gene: TRBV19; CDR3 protein: CATTETRTGELFF
J gene: TRBJ2-1; V gene: TRBV12-3/TRBV12-4; CDR3 protein: CASSFLGGNEQFF
J gene: TRBJ2-7; V gene: TRBV7-2; CDR3 protein: CASSYGLAFSYEQYF
J gene: TRBJ1-1; V gene: TRBV15; CDR3 protein: CATSPSGGEAFF
J gene: TRBJ1-1; V gene: TRBV4-1; CDR3 protein: CASSRGTGRTNTEAFF